This record looks at one T cell receptor beta chain sequence and its context. The target antigen is unknown. The data belong to a study of T cell responses to AZD1222 COVID-19 vaccine. Across the study: Timing groups of about 4 and about 12 weeks for second doses were pooled.

Some clones are missing from TCRdb's copy, which holds only in-frame ones; the method was immunoSEQ multiplex PCR. The sample lists some 150,000 clones; about 90% were seen once. The CDR3 covers 14 residues. The V gene end was trimmed by 4 bases and the J gene end by 8 bases; junction bases not matched to a gene: 6. Per the germline V gene, CDR1 is SGDLS and CDR2 is YYNGEE. General study findings and limits: Per reports, nearly half of all spike-specific TCRs target regions that are unmutated in variants. Spike-specific TCR breadth and depth were elevated following two AZD1222 doses.

The V gene is TRBV9, the J gene TRBJ2-2, with 9 bases aligning to TRBD1. This receptor was obtained from an adult in good health. The source was peripheral blood, collected on day 0 of AZD1222 vaccination. The chain's CDR3 is CASSPHRGRGELFF. The CDR3 region has the DNA TGTGCCAGCAGCCCCCACAGGGGGCGGGGGGAGCTGTTTTTT.